This T cell receptor beta chain was recorded in a study of T cell responses to AZD1222 COVID-19 vaccine. About this clone: No antigen is known for it.

Overall study findings and caveats: Spike-specific TCR breadth and depth went up after people got two AZD1222 doses. Seropositivity was recorded at baseline in only six AZD1222 recipients.

The method was immunoSEQ multiplex PCR; TCRdb's version includes in-frame clones alone and lacks a portion of them. Of approximately 140,000 clones listed, about 90% are singletons. The CDR3 covers 14 residues. The V end was cut by 2 bases, the J end by 5 bases, with 12 bases between. Looked up from germline, CDR1 is LGHNA and CDR2 is YSLEER. Specimen: peripheral blood, collected on day 0 of AZD1222 vaccination. The chain uses TRBV4-3 and TRBJ1-1; perhaps TRBD1 as D (5 bases). The sequence was collected from an adult in good health. CDR3 protein: CASSQSGDLTEAFF. The CDR3 DNA reads as TGCGCCAGCAGCCAATCGGGGGATCTAACTGAAGCTTTCTTT.